Detailed here is one T cell receptor beta chain. This record belongs to a study of blood T cell repertoires in COVID-19. About the research overall: Whether acute or convalescent, the COVID-19 samples came from the United States, Italy and Spain. From T cells, B-cell-depleted T cells, or PBMCs came the material, which was cDNA or gDNA.

The length of the CDR3 is 16 residues. The J segment lost 0 bases and the V segment lost 4 bases, leaving 4 bases of the junction unmatched. CDR1 is LNHDA, CDR2 SQIVND, per germline (reference sequence). Original processing notes: Nucleated cell number was recorded as an estimate derived from reference gene primer amplification. The assay was immunoSEQ multiplex PCR, and TCRdb's table has in-frame clones only and misses some. V and J calls plus clone size are reproduced from that table; the DNA served to infer D and trimming. The sample lists a few hundred thousand clones; 75% to 85% were seen once. The chain combines TRBV19 with TRBJ1-1; 11 nucleotides agree with TRBD1. This clonotype originated in a human donor in a cohort sampled during active COVID-19. Specimen: peripheral blood. In nucleotides, the CDR3 is TGTGCCAGTAGTAACTGGACAGGGGGCGTGAACACTGAAGCTTTCTTT. Its protein is CASSNWTGGVNTEAFF. Using reference TRBV19 and TRBJ1-1 for the parts outside the CDR3, the full variable domain is DGGITQSPKYLFRKEGQNVTLSCEQNLNHDAMYWYRQDPGQGLRLIYYSQIVNDFQKGDIAEGYSVSREKKESFPLTVTSAQKNPTAFYLCASSNWTGGVNTEAFFGQGTRLTVV.